Following are 18 T cell receptor beta chains from one sample sequenced in a study of cytomegalovirus exposure and HLA in healthy donors. The PCR employed 60 Vbeta primers together with 13 Jbeta primers. Assay: immunoSEQ multiplex PCR; the TCRdb copy retains only in-frame clones and omits some. The sample lists about 150,000 clones, more than 75% occurring once. Sequenced sample: PBMCs. The receptors stem from a man aged 40-55 years in good health and CMV-seronegative.

This clone was picked up a small number of times. The chain recombines TRBV27 with TRBJ2-3, with 15 bases aligning to TRBD2. The CDR3 totals 18 residues. The J segment lost 3 bases and the V segment lost 5 bases, leaving 9 bases of the junction unmatched. Germline CDR1 MNHEY, CDR2 SMNVEV (reference sequence). This CDR3 reads CASSPRGLAGGRTDTQYF. The CDR3 coding sequence is TGTGCCAGCAGTCCCAGGGGACTAGCGGGAGGAAGGACAGATACGCAGTATTTT.

V gene TRBV19 combines with J gene TRBJ2-1, with unresolved D. Germline CDR1 is LNHDA and CDR2 is SQIVND (reference sequence). Trimming pared 7 bases from V and 4 bases from J, leaving 8 bases between. There are 12 residues in the CDR3. The CDR3 DNA sequence: TGTGCCAGTAACAAGAAGTACAATGAGCAGTTCTTC. Residues: CASNKKYNEQFF.

The CDR3 region has the DNA TGTGCCAGCACCCCCTCAGGGCGATATGAAAAACTGTTTTTT. Protein product: CASTPSGRYEKLFF. The chain has TRBV7-6 and TRBJ1-4; perhaps TRBD1 as D (5 bases). V lost 7 bases, J lost 6 bases, and 15 bases lay in between. The CDR3 runs to 14 residues. Per germline, CDR1 SGHVS and CDR2 FNYEAQ.

J is TRBJ2-3 and V is TRBV11-2; 8 bases fit TRBD1. Losses at the gene ends were 3 bases for V and 2 bases for J; bases not matched to a gene: 4. Germline CDR1 reads SGHAT; CDR2 reads FQNNGV. This CDR3 comprises 15 residues. In DNA, the CDR3 is TGTGCCAGCAGCTTCAGGGGGCGGTACACAGATACGCAGTATTTT. It yields the protein CASSFRGRYTDTQYF.

This clone was observed a few times. The chain recombines TRBV7-3 with TRBJ2-3; 7 bases are a match to TRBD1. This CDR3 is built from 16 residues. J was trimmed by 1 base and V by 2 bases; bases with no gene match: 6. Germline V gene lookup returns CDR1 SGHTA and CDR2 FQGTGA. The DNA for the CDR3 is TGTGCCAGCAGCTTATCCAGTGACAGGGGCACAGATACGCAGTATTTT. It encodes CASSLSSDRGTDTQYF.

The chain recombines TRBV5-1 with TRBJ2-7, with 7 bases fitting TRBD2. Germline V CDR1 and CDR2: SGHRS, YFSETQ. The V segment lost 6 bases and the J segment 2 bases; nucleotides outside the gene matches: 8. This CDR3 region has 14 residues. The DNA for the CDR3 is TGCGCCAGCATAAGGAGCGGGACGACCTACGAGCAGTACTTC. Translation gives CASIRSGTTYEQYF.

CDR3 in amino acids: CASRQGTWVNTEAFF. The CDR3, as DNA: TGTGCCAGCCGACAGGGGACTTGGGTGAACACTGAAGCTTTCTTT. The J gene is TRBJ1-1, the V gene TRBV6-1; 8 bases are a match to TRBD1. CDR3 length: 15 residues. Germline V gene sequence: CDR1 MNHNS, CDR2 SASEGT. V shed 8 bases and J 0 bases; nucleotides not matched to a gene: 8.

V usage is TRBV5-4 and J usage is TRBJ2-2, with a possible D match to TRBD2 (5 bases). Germline CDR1 is SGHNT and CDR2 is YYREEE (reference sequence). The CDR3 extends over 12 amino acids. Trimming stripped 5 bases from V and 8 bases from J, with 10 bases between. CDR3 loop: CASREAQGELFF. The DNA of the CDR3 is TGTGCCAGCAGGGAGGCCCAGGGGGAGCTGTTTTTT.

The chain combines TRBV6-5 with TRBJ2-1; 11 positions match TRBD2. The CDR3 runs to 15 residues. CDR1 is MNHEY and CDR2 is SVGAGI in the germline V gene. V lost 5 bases to trimming and J lost 4 bases; unmatched junction nucleotides: 4. This CDR3 is CASSQVAGGYNEQFF. In DNA, the CDR3 is TGTGCCAGCAGTCAAGTAGCGGGGGGGTACAATGAGCAGTTCTTC.

Only a few counts were recorded for this clone. The chain employs TRBV28 and TRBJ2-7; tentatively, D is TRBD2 (6 bases). CDR3 length: 13 amino acids. V was cut by 6 bases and J by 2 bases, with 11 bases left in between. Germline loops: CDR1 MDHEN, CDR2 SYDVKM. CDR3 sequence: CASREGVAYEQYF. The CDR3 coding sequence is TGTGCCAGCAGGGAGGGAGTCGCCTACGAGCAGTACTTC.

This clone was recorded once. The J gene is TRBJ2-2, the V gene TRBV14, with D possibly being TRBD2 (6 bases). Trimming took off 0 bases at V and 5 bases at J, with 19 bases between the two ends. The germline gives CDR1 SGHDN, CDR2 FVKESK. CDR3 length: 18 residues. CDR3 nucleotide sequence: TGTGCCAGCAGCCAAGATTGGGGACTCCCAAGGGGTACCGGGGAGCTGTTTTTT. It is translated as CASSQDWGLPRGTGELFF.

On this clone itself: At one boundary the junction diverges from the germline segment, which might be a read error. The chain has TRBV7-9 and TRBJ2-2; 7 positions agree with TRBD1. This CDR3 has 12 residues. CDR1 and CDR2 (germline): SEHNR, FQNEAQ (reference sequence). CDR3 DNA: TGTTCCAGCAGCCAGGGGGCCGGGGAGCTGTTTTTT. It translates to CSSSQGAGELFF.

The genes are TRBV7-7 and TRBJ2-5; tentative D call: TRBD2 (5 bases). Germline V CDR1 and CDR2: SSHAT, FNYEAQ (reference sequence). The CDR3 has 15 amino acids. V gave up 1 base and J gave up 1 base, with 10 bases separating them. In nucleotides, the CDR3 is TGTGCCAGCAGCTTAGGCGGGCTCCTCCAAGAGACCCAGTACTTC. Protein: CASSLGGLLQETQYF.

The chain combines TRBV5-1 with TRBJ2-7, with TRBD1 identical over 7 bases. Germline loops: CDR1 SGHRS, CDR2 YFSETQ. The V gene end was trimmed by 4 bases and the J gene end by 6 bases; junction bases not matched to a gene: 1. The CDR3 length is 11 residues. CDR3 sequence: CASSQGVEQYF. The CDR3 DNA follows: TGCGCCAGCAGCCAGGGGGTCGAGCAGTACTTC.

This chain joins TRBV27 and TRBJ2-7; 8 bases map to TRBD2. Looked up from germline, CDR1 is MNHEY and CDR2 is SMNVEV (reference sequence). The CDR3 runs 15 residues. After removal of 3 bases from V and 1 base from J, the junction contained 5 bases not matched to a gene. In DNA form, the CDR3 reads TGTGCCAGCAGTTTGGGACTAGAGCAATCCTACGAGCAGTACTTC. Amino acids: CASSLGLEQSYEQYF.

The CDR3 is CASSEEGTLPSYEQYF. The DNA for the CDR3 is TGTGCCAGCAGTGAAGAAGGGACACTACCTTCCTACGAGCAGTACTTC. This chain links TRBV6-1 with TRBJ2-7, with D tentatively TRBD1 (6 bases). The length of the CDR3 is 16 residues. V lost 1 base to trimming and J lost 1 base, with 14 bases between them. Germline V gene data show CDR1 as MNHNS and CDR2 as SASEGT.

The chain uses TRBV6-1 and TRBJ2-5, with a possible D match to TRBD2 (6 bases). Per the germline V gene, CDR1 is MNHNS and CDR2 is SASEGT. This CDR3 region has 14 residues. V was shortened by 1 base and J by 7 bases, with 13 bases between the two germline ends. The CDR3 here is CASSEVGLRSTQYF. The DNA for the CDR3 is TGTGCCAGCAGTGAAGTGGGACTGCGGTCGACCCAGTACTTC.

The gene calls are TRBV7-9 and TRBJ2-3; the D is unclear. This CDR3 region has 16 residues. From germline, CDR1 is SEHNR and CDR2 FQNEAQ (reference sequence). V was shortened by 0 bases and J by 0 bases, with 10 bases between the two germline ends. The CDR3 DNA follows: TGTGCCAGCAGCTTAGCGCTTGGCACCAGCACAGATACGCAGTATTTT. The encoded protein is CASSLALGTSTDTQYF.